This T cell receptor beta chain was recorded in a study of shared clonotypes between healthy human individuals. Trimming took 5 bases from V and 2 from J; bases not matched to a gene: 9. CDR1 is MDHEN, CDR2 SYDVKM, per germline. CDR3 length equals 16 residues. Naive CD8 cells comprised CD45RO-negative, CCR7-positively selected cells, excluding terminally differentiated effector memory CD45RA+ cells. A note on this clone: Its target is unknown.

Deep was the level used in running the assay. Method: immunoSEQ multiplex PCR; TCRdb's copy keeps in-frame clones and lacks some. The table shows fewer than 1 million clones, with 96% occurring only once. Regarding the study as a whole: Generally, naive subsets (rather than memory subsets) showed larger estimated richness.

The chain couples TRBV28 to TRBJ2-5; 9 positions agree with TRBD2. The source material was naive CD8+ T cells sorted from blood. This TCR was recovered from a man under 40 in good health. Here the CDR3 reads CASSQPGLAPQETQYF. CDR3 bases: TGTGCCAGCAGTCAGCCGGGACTAGCTCCACAAGAGACCCAGTACTTC.